One sample yielded the 17 T cell receptor beta chains listed below, sequenced in a study of blood T cell repertoires in COVID-19. Sequencing used immunoSEQ multiplex PCR; TCRdb keeps in-frame clones, though not all of them. The sample shows around 60,000 clones, 80% of them seen only once. Source material: peripheral blood. Every receptor here comes from a man aged 60 to 69 with acute or convalescent COVID-19.

This sequence joins TRBV6-2 or TRBV6-3 and TRBJ1-5; a possible D gene is TRBD1 (6 bases). V shed 5 bases and J shed 5 bases, with 10 bases lying between them. This CDR3 has 13 amino acids. Germline assignment: CDR1 MNHEY and CDR2 SVGEGT. The CDR3 reads CASSAQGYQPQHF. The CDR3 DNA sequence: TGTGCCAGCAGTGCCCAGGGGTATCAGCCCCAGCATTTT.

The rearrangement joins TRBV5-4 to TRBJ2-2; 8 bases line up with TRBD1. The CDR3 is made up of 15 amino acids. Looked up from germline, CDR1 is SGHNT and CDR2 is YYREEE (reference sequence). The trim removed 2 bases at V and 4 bases at J, leaving 4 bases unmatched. Here the CDR3 DNA reads TGTGCCAGCAGCTTTGGCAGGGGGCGCACCGGGGAGCTGTTTTTT. Its translation is CASSFGRGRTGELFF.

This clone appeared once. This chain links TRBV19 with TRBJ2-4; D perhaps matches TRBD2 (5 bases). The CDR3 is 14 residues long. Trimming took off 5 bases at V and 7 bases at J, with 15 bases between the two ends. Germline V lookup: CDR1 LNHDA, CDR2 SQIVND (reference sequence). The DNA for the CDR3 is TGTGCCAGTAGTGAGGGTCTGACTGGGAACATTCAGTACTTC. Residues: CASSEGLTGNIQYF.

The gene calls are TRBV5-1 and TRBJ2-3; D gene unclear. V lost 0 bases, J lost 0 bases, and 5 bases lay in between. The CDR3 length is 14 residues. In germline, CDR1 is SGHRS, CDR2 YFSETQ. For the CDR3, the DNA is TGCGCCAGCAGCTTGGTCCCTAGCACAGATACGCAGTATTTT. Translated: CASSLVPSTDTQYF.

The rearrangement links TRBV7-6 to TRBJ2-1, with TRBD2 identical over 8 bases. Germline V gene data show CDR1 as SGHVS and CDR2 as FNYEAQ. The trim removed 1 base at V and 8 bases at J, leaving 1 base unmatched. The CDR3 runs 13 residues. The CDR3: CASSLGLAYEQFF. The CDR3, as DNA: TGTGCCAGCAGCTTAGGACTAGCGTATGAGCAGTTCTTC.

This clone was recorded many times. A junction end diverges from the germline sequence, so it may reflect a read error. The chain uses TRBV6-6 and TRBJ1-6; 7 nucleotides line up with TRBD1. This CDR3 comprises 16 residues. Germline V CDR1 and CDR2: MNHNY, SVGAGI (reference sequence). The CDR3 spells CASSYSLQGSDSPLHF. The CDR3 DNA reads as TGTGCCAGCAGCTACTCCCTACAGGGGTCGGATTCACCCCTCCACTTT.

V is TRBV6-5 and J is TRBJ1-3; D is perhaps TRBD1 (6 bases). This CDR3 is built from 14 residues. Germline V lookup: CDR1 MNHEY, CDR2 SVGAGI. Trimming took 7 bases from V and 0 from J, leaving 10 bases between them. The CDR3 loop reads CASKRDNSGNTIYF. CDR3 nucleotides: TGTGCCAGCAAAAGGGACAACTCTGGAAACACCATATATTTT.

The chain combines TRBV30 with TRBJ2-1; 9 bases match TRBD2. Germline trimming cut 5 bases from V and 15 bases from J; bases unmatched to any gene: 14. This CDR3 spans 13 amino acids. Germline-derived CDR1 and CDR2 are GTSNPN and SVGIG (reference sequence). CDR3 sequence (DNA): TGTGCCTGGGAAGCGGGGGGCCCTACGAGCTTGTTCTTC. It specifies CAWEAGGPTSLFF.

CDR3 DNA sequence: TGTGCCAGCAGGGGAGTCTCCTATAATTCACCCCTCCACTTT. It specifies CASRGVSYNSPLHF. The chain combines TRBV28 with TRBJ1-6; D is uncertain. The CDR3 length is 14 residues. The ends were cut back, 6 bases at V and 0 bases at J, with 6 bases in the middle. CDR1 is MDHEN, CDR2 SYDVKM, per germline. Filled out from reference TRBV28 and TRBJ1-6, the complete variable domain reads DVKVTQSSRYLVKRTGEKVFLECVQDMDHENMFWYRQDPGLGLRLIYFSYDVKMKEKGDIPEGYSVSREKKERFSLILESASTNQTSMYLCASRGVSYNSPLHFGNGTRLTVT.

This clone was observed a handful of times. The genes are TRBV11-1 and TRBJ2-1; 7 bases agree with TRBD2. The germline CDR1 and CDR2 sequences are SGHAT and FQDESV (reference sequence). This CDR3 contains 14 residues. Trimming took 1 base from V and 9 from J; bases not matched to a gene: 6. The CDR3 region has the DNA TGTGCCAGCAGCTTAGGTGGGGGGGGATCTGAGCAGTTCTTC. This codes for CASSLGGGGSEQFF.

The genes are TRBV28 and TRBJ2-2, with D tentatively TRBD1 (6 bases). CDR1 MDHEN and CDR2 SYDVKM come from the germline V gene. The CDR3 contains 15 residues. Trimming left V 2 bases short and J 1 base short, with 8 bases between. In DNA, the CDR3 is TGTGCCAGCAGTTTAACAGGGCTGAACACCGGGGAGCTGTTTTTT. Its protein is CASSLTGLNTGELFF.

The chain employs TRBV29-1 and TRBJ1-1; 11 bases fit TRBD1. The CDR3 runs 15 residues. Losses at the gene ends were 6 bases for V and 1 base for J; bases not matched to a gene: 7. The germline V gene has CDR1 SQVTM and CDR2 ANQGSEA. In DNA form, the CDR3 reads TGCAGCGTGGGGGGGACAGGGGGTGCGAACACTGAAGCTTTCTTT. Encoded protein: CSVGGTGGANTEAFF.

This clone was recorded once. V and J are TRBV5-5 and TRBJ2-3; no definite D call. Trimming took 0 bases from V and 3 from J, leaving 8 bases between them. Germline V gene lookup returns CDR1 SGHKS and CDR2 YYEKEE (reference sequence). The CDR3 runs 14 residues. The CDR3 loop reads CASSLDSGTDTQYF. The CDR3 DNA sequence: TGTGCCAGCAGCTTGGATTCAGGAACAGATACGCAGTATTTT.

This clone was picked up one time. The chain uses TRBV28 and TRBJ1-2; 9 nucleotides match TRBD1. This CDR3 spans 15 amino acids. V lost 2 bases, J lost 2 bases, and 3 bases stayed unmatched. Germline V lookup: CDR1 MDHEN, CDR2 SYDVKM. The CDR3 region is CASSLGTGRNYGYTF. CDR3 DNA sequence: TGTGCCAGCAGTTTAGGGACAGGGAGAAACTATGGCTACACCTTC.

The chain recombines TRBV7-9 with TRBJ1-4; D is unclear. The ends were cut back, 3 bases at V and 8 bases at J, with 10 bases in the middle. Germline values: CDR1 SEHNR, CDR2 FQNEAQ (reference sequence). The CDR3 extends over 13 amino acids. CDR3 coding DNA: TGTGCCAGCAGCTTTGAGGCCTTCGAAAAACTGTTTTTT. Protein product: CASSFEAFEKLFF.

This clone was observed a single time. The chain joins TRBV5-1 to TRBJ1-1, with TRBD1 matching 9 bases. J was trimmed by 0 bases and V by 4 bases; bases with no gene match: 10. This CDR3 comprises 17 residues. The germline V gene has CDR1 SGHRS and CDR2 YFSETQ. This CDR3 reads CASSPGTGILMNTEAFF. The CDR3 nucleotides are TGCGCCAGCAGCCCCGGGACAGGGATCTTAATGAACACTGAAGCTTTCTTT.

The J gene is TRBJ1-4, the V gene TRBV6-5; 9 positions match TRBD1. CDR3 size: 15 residues. Per the germline V gene, CDR1 is MNHEY and CDR2 is SVGAGI. The junction had 11 bases not matched to a gene; V was cut back by 7 bases and J by 8 bases. CDR3 sequence reads: CASKQGRQGVEKLFF. The DNA for the CDR3 is TGTGCCAGCAAACAGGGAAGACAGGGGGTCGAAAAACTGTTTTTT.